This T cell receptor (beta chain) was documented in a study of blood T cell repertoires in COVID-19. About the research overall: Both acute and convalescent COVID-19 samples were obtained from the United States, Italy and Spain. PBMCs, B-cell-depleted T cells, or T cells were the source of the cDNA or gDNA that made up the material.

The germline V gene encodes CDR1 KGHSH and CDR2 LQKENI. Trimming at V came to 4 bases and at J to 3 bases, leaving 5 bases not matched to a gene. The CDR3 consists of 15 residues. Original processing notes: Reference gene primer amplification in the assay estimated nucleated cell counts. Here immunoSEQ multiplex PCR was the method, and the copy in TCRdb shows in-frame clones only, minus some. That table gives V, J and clone size, and the DNA gave D and trimming. Seen here are approximately 58,000 clones, 70% to 85% observed once, and the top ten hold approximately 5.6%. This clone is medium-sized by share.

The specimen was peripheral blood. The clonotype originates from an older woman with acute or convalescent COVID-19. The V and J genes are TRBV18 and TRBJ1-1; 10 bases map to TRBD1. The DNA of the CDR3 is TGTGCCAGCTCACTGACAGGGGGCAAGGACACTGAAGCTTTCTTT. Its translation is CASSLTGGKDTEAFF.